The 16 T cell receptor beta chains below come from one sample, sequenced in a study of T cell clones after liver transplantation. Sequencing was performed with immunoSEQ multiplex PCR; in TCRdb, only in-frame clones are kept and a portion is missing. The table has tens of thousands of clones, roughly three quarters seen once. This material consisted of CD4+ T cells from blood, taken at the 22-month timepoint. These receptors all stem from a human patient who received a liver transplant. The T cells may come from the graft donor.

This clone was detected only a few times. The gene calls are TRBV9 and TRBJ1-6; 8 bases match TRBD1. In germline, CDR1 is SGDLS, CDR2 YYNGEE. The CDR3 length is 15 residues. The junction had 10 bases not matched to a gene; V was cut back by 3 bases and J by 11 bases. DNA of the CDR3: TGTGCCAGCAGCGCCTGGACAGGGATGGGTCCACCCCTCCACTTT. It is translated as CASSAWTGMGPPLHF.

In the case of this clone: Other DNA variants within this sample encode the same CDR3. The gene calls are TRBV6-5 and TRBJ2-7; no firm D call. The V end lost 5 bases, the J end lost 3 bases, and 5 bases lay between the germline ends. This CDR3 is 11 amino acids long. Germline CDR1 is MNHEY and CDR2 is SVGAGI. The CDR3 DNA reads as TGTGCCAGCAGTAGCTACTACGAGCAGTACTTC. Translating it yields CASSSYYEQYF.

This clone has a handful of counts. The DNA of the CDR3 is TGTGCCACCCGCGGGGGGACTGAAGCTTTCTTT. Translating it yields CATRGGTEAFF. This rearrangement joins TRBV10-3 to TRBJ1-1; TRBD1 is a possible D gene (5 bases). The germline gives CDR1 ENHRY, CDR2 SYGVKD. The length of the CDR3 is 11 residues. With 10 bases removed from V and 5 bases from J, the gap between germline ends came to 11 bases.

The V and J genes are TRBV9 and TRBJ2-3; D is possibly TRBD2 (6 bases). The length of the CDR3 is 17 residues. Trimming removed 0 bases at V and 0 bases at J, with 14 bases between. Germline-derived CDR1 and CDR2 are SGDLS and YYNGEE. The CDR3 reads CASSVDYGGVSTDTQYF. CDR3 coding DNA: TGTGCCAGCAGCGTAGATTACGGGGGAGTTAGCACAGATACGCAGTATTTT. The variable domain in full, with the rest retrieved from reference TRBV9 and TRBJ2-3, is DSGVTQTPKHLITATGQRVTLRCSPRSGDLSVYWYQQSLDQGLQFLIQYYNGEERAKGNILERFSAQQFPDLHSELNLSSLELGDSALYFCASSVDYGGVSTDTQYFGPGTRLTVL.

The chain links TRBV5-6 to TRBJ1-2; 9 nucleotides agree with TRBD1. With V trimmed by 0 bases and J by 5 bases, 11 bases remained unmatched. This CDR3 spans 17 amino acids. Germline V gene sequence: CDR1 SGHDT, CDR2 YYEEEE. DNA for the CDR3: TGTGCCAGCAGCTTGGGGACAGGGGACATGCGTCTTTATGGCTACACCTTC. This encodes CASSLGTGDMRLYGYTF.

There are a few counts of this clone. This sequence joins TRBV5-1 and TRBJ2-2, with 9 bases identical to TRBD1. This CDR3 has 16 amino acids. CDR1 and CDR2 from the germline V gene are SGHRS and YFSETQ. V lost 3 bases and J lost 5; bases outside the gene matches: 8. The CDR3 coding sequence is TGCGCCAGCAGCTCTCGGGTCGGACAGGGGACCGGGGAGCTGTTTTTT. This translates into CASSSRVGQGTGELFF.

The chain couples TRBV2 to TRBJ2-7; no definite D call. Trimming removed 4 bases at V and 0 bases at J, with 4 bases between. CDR1 is SNHLY and CDR2 is FYNNEI in the germline V gene. There are 12 residues in the CDR3. The CDR3 reads CASSGGSYEQYF. CDR3 sequence (DNA): TGTGCCAGCAGTGGGGGCTCCTACGAGCAGTACTTC.

The V and J genes are TRBV19 and TRBJ2-3, with TRBD2 matching over 7 bases. With V trimmed by 3 bases and J by 2 bases, 8 bases remained unmatched. The CDR3 is 16 residues long. The germline V gene has CDR1 LNHDA and CDR2 SQIVND (reference sequence). As DNA, the CDR3 is TGTGCCAGTAGTATTCGCTGGGACTACCTCACAGATACGCAGTATTTT. Protein sequence: CASSIRWDYLTDTQYF.

This clone was detected a few times. The chain links TRBV7-8 to TRBJ1-5, with a tentative D call TRBD1 (5 bases). CDR1 and CDR2 (germline): SGHVS, FQNEAQ. The ends were cut back, 1 base at V and 0 bases at J, with 7 bases in the middle. This CDR3 spans 15 amino acids. CDR3 in amino acids: CASSLETDSNQPQHF. CDR3 coding DNA: TGTGCCAGCAGCTTAGAGACAGATAGCAATCAGCCCCAGCATTTT.

V is TRBV2 and J is TRBJ2-6; TRBD1 might be the D (5 bases). The V end lost 4 bases, the J end lost 0 bases, and 10 bases lay between the germline ends. This CDR3 has 16 amino acids. The germline CDR1 and CDR2 sequences are SNHLY and FYNNEI. This CDR3 is CASSARQSSGANVLTF. CDR3 nucleotides: TGTGCCAGCAGTGCAAGACAGTCCTCTGGGGCCAACGTCCTGACTTTC.

CDR3 DNA sequence: TGTGCCAGCAGTGACTACGCTTACCAGCAGTACTTC. Its translation is CASSDYAYQQYF. This chain links TRBV6-5 with TRBJ2-7, with D possibly being TRBD2 (5 bases). The germline V gene has CDR1 MNHEY and CDR2 SVGAGI. V lost 5 bases, J lost 8 bases, and 13 bases lay in between. The CDR3 length is 12 residues.

Worth noting for this clone: Other nucleotide sequences in the sample specify the same CDR3. This chain links TRBV18 with TRBJ1-1, with D possibly TRBD1 on 5 matching bases. Germline CDR1 KGHSH, CDR2 LQKENI. The V gene lost 0 bases and the J gene lost 4 bases, with 6 bases spanning the gap. The CDR3 loop spans 13 amino acids. The CDR3 sequence: CASSPPGATEAFF. CDR3 coding DNA: TGTGCCAGCTCACCACCAGGGGCCACTGAAGCTTTCTTT.

The J gene is TRBJ1-2, the V gene TRBV7-3, with TRBD1 as a possible D gene (6 bases). The CDR3 covers 17 residues. V was cut by 4 bases and J by 3 bases, with 21 bases left in between. Germline V CDR1 and CDR2: SGHTA, FQGTGA. CDR3 residues: CASSSGPGQPGHYGYTF. The DNA of the CDR3 is TGTGCCAGCAGCTCTGGGCCGGGACAACCTGGCCACTATGGCTACACCTTC.

As for this clone: The junction differs from germline at one of its ends, possibly a read error. The chain couples TRBV28 to TRBJ2-2, with TRBD1 matching 10 bases. The germline gives CDR1 MDHEN, CDR2 SYDVKM. The CDR3 contains 18 residues. CDR3 bases: TGTGCCAGCAACCCGGCCGGGACAGGGGACATGAACTCCGGGGAGCTGTTTTTT. Its protein is CASNPAGTGDMNSGELFF.

This clone was seen only once. The chain is built from TRBV18 and TRBJ1-4, with D unresolved. The CDR3 is 14 amino acids. Trimming took off 3 bases at V and 2 bases at J, with 7 bases between the two ends. The germline gives CDR1 KGHSH, CDR2 LQKENI. The CDR3 nucleotides read TGTGCCAGCTCACCTATGGGTACTAATGAAAAACTGTTTTTT. Its protein product is CASSPMGTNEKLFF.

This chain connects TRBV2 to TRBJ1-5, with D possibly TRBD1 on 5 matching bases. The CDR3 spans 15 residues. V lost 4 bases, J lost 0 bases, and 10 bases lay in between. CDR1 is SNHLY, CDR2 FYNNEI, per germline. This CDR3 is CASSGGADSNQPQHF. Written as DNA, the CDR3 is TGTGCCAGCAGTGGAGGGGCGGATAGCAATCAGCCCCAGCATTTT.